This T cell receptor (beta chain) derives from a study of T cells after posttransplantation cyclophosphamide. The CDR3 contains 15 residues. Trimming shortened V by 2 bases and J by 3 bases, and 12 bases separated the two germline ends. Looked up from germline, CDR1 is SGHRS and CDR2 is YFSETQ. Assay used: immunoSEQ multiplex PCR; TCRdb lists only in-frame clones, some missing. The data hold around 9,900 clones, with 89% observed a single time. Sequencing input: memory CD4+ T cells sorted from PBMCs. The rearrangement links TRBV5-1 to TRBJ1-5; the D gene is possibly TRBD1 (5 bases). The clonotype was recovered from a woman aged 55-75 years in good health, CMV-negative, and a related stem cell transplant donor. CDR3 protein: CASSLGGANNQPQHF. As DNA, the CDR3 is TGCGCCAGCAGCTTAGGAGGGGCCAACAATCAGCCCCAGCATTTT.